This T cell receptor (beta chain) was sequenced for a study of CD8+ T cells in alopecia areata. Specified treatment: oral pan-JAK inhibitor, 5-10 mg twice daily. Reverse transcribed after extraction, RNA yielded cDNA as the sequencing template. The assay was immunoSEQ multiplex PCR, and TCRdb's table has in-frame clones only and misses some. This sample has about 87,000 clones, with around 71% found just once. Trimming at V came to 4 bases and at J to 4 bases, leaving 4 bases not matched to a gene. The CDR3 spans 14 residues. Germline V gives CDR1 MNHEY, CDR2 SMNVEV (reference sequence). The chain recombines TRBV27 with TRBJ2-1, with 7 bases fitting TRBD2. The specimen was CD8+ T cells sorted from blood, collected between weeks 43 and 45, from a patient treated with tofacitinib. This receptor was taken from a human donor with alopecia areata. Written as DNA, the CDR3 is TGTGCCAGCAGTTCGGGACTACCATACAATGAGCAGTTCTTC. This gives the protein CASSSGLPYNEQFF.